Below are 9 T cell receptor beta chains sequenced from a single sample in a study of blood T cell repertoires in COVID-19. The method was immunoSEQ multiplex PCR; TCRdb's version includes in-frame clones alone and lacks a portion of them. Of a few hundred thousand clones listed, about 91% were seen once; the top ten hold approximately 1.2%. Specimen: PBMCs or T cells enriched from blood (not recorded which). The receptors here all came from a human donor in a cohort exposed to, infected with or recovered from COVID-19 (not recorded which). The donor label of this sample is uncertain.

This chain uses TRBV5-1 with TRBJ1-3, with unresolved D. The germline gives CDR1 SGHRS, CDR2 YFSETQ. There are 15 residues in the CDR3. Trimming left V 3 bases short and J 5 bases short, with 15 bases between. CDR3 nucleotides: TGCGCCAGCAGCTCGGGTAAAACGGGGAGAAACACCATATATTTT. Translating gives CASSSGKTGRNTIYF.

This chain links TRBV30 with TRBJ2-1; 7 bases agree with TRBD2. CDR1 GTSNPN and CDR2 SVGIG come from the germline V gene (reference sequence). J was trimmed by 5 bases and V by 4 bases; bases with no gene match: 8. CDR3 size: 14 residues. CDR3 coding DNA: TGTGCCTGGATCCCCCTAGCGGAGGACAATGAGCAGTTCTTC. The encoded protein is CAWIPLAEDNEQFF.

The chain joins TRBV11-2 to TRBJ2-7; TRBD1 might be the D (6 bases). Germline CDR1 SGHAT, CDR2 FQNNGV. Trimming pared 0 bases from V and 3 bases from J, leaving 15 bases between. The CDR3 has 16 residues. The CDR3 nucleotides read TGTGCCAGCAGCTTAGAACCCCCCGGGACATACTACGAGCAGTACTTC. This gives the protein CASSLEPPGTYYEQYF.

The chain employs TRBV7-6 and TRBJ2-3, with D maybe TRBD2 (5 bases). Per germline, CDR1 SGHVS and CDR2 FNYEAQ. V was cut by 1 base and J by 3 bases, with 11 bases left in between. The CDR3 runs to 15 residues. The CDR3 region has the DNA TGTGCCAGCAGCTTAGGTCTCGGGGTAACAGATACGCAGTATTTT. It translates to CASSLGLGVTDTQYF. The variable domain in full, with the rest retrieved from reference TRBV7-6 and TRBJ2-3, is GAGVSQSPRYKVTKRGQDVALRCDPISGHVSLYWYRQALGQGPEFLTYFNYEAQQDKSGLPNDRFSAERPEGSISTLTIQRTEQRDSAMYRCASSLGLGVTDTQYFGPGTRLTVL.

The V call is TRBV30, the J call TRBJ1-6; maybe TRBD1 (6 bases). Germline lookup yields CDR1 GTSNPN and CDR2 SVGIG (reference sequence). The CDR3 has 15 amino acids. Trimming left V 1 base short and J 5 bases short, with 12 bases between. The CDR3 spells CAWSGRGQNNSPLHF. CDR3 coding DNA: TGTGCCTGGAGTGGCCGTGGACAGAATAATTCACCCCTCCACTTT.

The rearrangement uses TRBV9 and TRBJ2-5; D is possibly TRBD2 (6 bases). Trimming took off 4 bases at V and 3 bases at J, with 10 bases between the two ends. Germline CDR1 reads SGDLS; CDR2 reads YYNGEE. CDR3 length equals 13 residues. The CDR3 reads CASSRDLEETQYF. The CDR3, as DNA: TGTGCCAGCAGCCGGGACTTAGAAGAGACCCAGTACTTC.

The genes are TRBV4-1 and TRBJ1-1; perhaps TRBD1 as D (6 bases). The germline CDR1 and CDR2 sequences are MGHRA and YSYEKL. The ends were cut back, 7 bases at V and 0 bases at J, with 12 bases in the middle. The CDR3 spans 14 residues. CDR3 amino acids: CASKNRALNTEAFF. The CDR3 bases are TGCGCCAGCAAGAACAGGGCCTTGAACACTGAAGCTTTCTTT.

This clone was detected only once. This chain connects TRBV5-4 to TRBJ1-2; a weak D match, TRBD1 (6 bases). Germline CDR1 and CDR2: SGHNT and YYREEE (reference sequence). The V end lost 5 bases, the J end lost 7 bases, and 12 bases lay between the germline ends. CDR3 length: 12 residues. CDR3 in DNA: TGTGCCAGCAGTGGGGGGGCTGGTGGCTACACCTTC. This gives the protein CASSGGAGGYTF.

The V and J genes are TRBV4-1 and TRBJ1-4; D ambiguous. The CDR3 runs 15 residues. Germline V gene data show CDR1 as MGHRA and CDR2 as YSYEKL. Trimming took off 5 bases at V and 7 bases at J, with 17 bases between the two ends. CDR3 sequence: CASSLRLGSFEKLFF. In DNA, the CDR3 is TGCGCCAGCAGCTTACGCCTCGGGTCCTTTGAAAAACTGTTTTTT.